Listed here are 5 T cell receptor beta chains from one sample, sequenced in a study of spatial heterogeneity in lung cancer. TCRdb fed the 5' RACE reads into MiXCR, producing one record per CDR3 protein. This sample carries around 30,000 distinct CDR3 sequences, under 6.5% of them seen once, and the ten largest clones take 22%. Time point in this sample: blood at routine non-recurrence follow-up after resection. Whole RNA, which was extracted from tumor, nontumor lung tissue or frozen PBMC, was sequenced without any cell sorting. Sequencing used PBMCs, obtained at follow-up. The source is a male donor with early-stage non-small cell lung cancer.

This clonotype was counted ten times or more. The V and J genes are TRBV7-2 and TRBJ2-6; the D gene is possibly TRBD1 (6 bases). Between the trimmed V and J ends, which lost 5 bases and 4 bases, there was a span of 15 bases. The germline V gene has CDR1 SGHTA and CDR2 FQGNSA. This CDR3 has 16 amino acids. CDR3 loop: CASSPRVGTGANVLTF. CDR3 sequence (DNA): TGTGCCAGCAGCCCTAGAGTGGGGACAGGGGCCAACGTCCTGACTTTC. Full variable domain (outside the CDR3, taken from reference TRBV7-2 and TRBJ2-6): GAGVSQSPSNKVTEKGKDVELRCDPISGHTALYWYRQSLGQGLEFLIYFQGNSAPDKSGLPSDRFSAERTGGSVSTLTIQRTQQEDSAVYLCASSPRVGTGANVLTFGAGSRLTVL.

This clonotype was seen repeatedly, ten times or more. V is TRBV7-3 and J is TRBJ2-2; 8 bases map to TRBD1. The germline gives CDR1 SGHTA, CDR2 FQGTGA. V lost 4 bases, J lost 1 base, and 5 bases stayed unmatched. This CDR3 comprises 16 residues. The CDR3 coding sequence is TGTGCCAGCAGCTCCACAGGGGGACTGAACACCGGGGAGCTGTTTTTT. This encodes CASSSTGGLNTGELFF.

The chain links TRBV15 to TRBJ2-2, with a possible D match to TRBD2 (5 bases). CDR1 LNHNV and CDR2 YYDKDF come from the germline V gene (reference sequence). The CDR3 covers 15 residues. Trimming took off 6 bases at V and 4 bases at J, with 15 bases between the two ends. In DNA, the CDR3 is TGTGCCACCAGATTGCGAAACGGACTCACCGGGGAGCTGTTTTTT. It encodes CATRLRNGLTGELFF.

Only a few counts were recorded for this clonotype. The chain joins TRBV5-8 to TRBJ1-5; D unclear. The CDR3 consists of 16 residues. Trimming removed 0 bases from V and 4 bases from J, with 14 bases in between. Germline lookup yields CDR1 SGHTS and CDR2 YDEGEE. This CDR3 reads CASSLAGGPNNQPQHF. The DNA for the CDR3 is TGTGCCAGCAGCTTGGCCGGAGGTCCGAATAATCAGCCCCAGCATTTT.

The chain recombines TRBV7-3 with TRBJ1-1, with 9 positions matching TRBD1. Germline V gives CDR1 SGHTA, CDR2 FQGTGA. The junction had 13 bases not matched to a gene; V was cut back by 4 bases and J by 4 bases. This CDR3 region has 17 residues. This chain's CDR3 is CASSSISGTGLATEAFF. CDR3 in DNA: TGTGCCAGCAGCTCAATATCCGGGACAGGGCTCGCCACTGAAGCTTTCTTT.